This entry lists 25 T cell receptor beta chains sequenced from one sample in a study of synovial regulatory T cells in juvenile arthritis. The data were produced by immunoSEQ multiplex PCR, yet TCRdb's version contains in-frame clones alone and is incomplete. This sample's table has under 10,000 clones. The material sequenced was Treg cells from blood. Subset reported: remaining (HLA-DR-negative) circulating blood Treg cells. The receptors come from a donor aged 2 to 35 with juvenile idiopathic arthritis.

This rearrangement joins TRBV18 to TRBJ1-1; the D gene TCRdb calls, TRBD1, cannot be checked with no DNA. From germline, CDR1 is KGHSH and CDR2 LQKENI. There are 14 residues in the CDR3. No DNA has been recorded. CDR3 loop: CASSAPGQPRKAFF.

CDR3 sequence reads: CASSPIQGSWTEAFF. The V call is TRBV18, the J call TRBJ1-1; with no DNA, the TCRdb D assignment of TRBD1 cannot be verified. The CDR3 runs to 15 residues. The nucleotide record is missing. The V gene's germline CDR1 is KGHSH and CDR2 LQKENI.

The V call is TRBV23-1, the J call TRBJ1-6. TRBV23-1 is an open reading frame whose function is uncertain. The CDR3 loop spans 14 amino acids. No DNA was logged. CDR3 residues: CASSLTPFNSPLHF.

V gene TRBV30 combines with J gene TRBJ1-2. From germline, CDR1 is GTSNPN and CDR2 SVGIG (reference sequence). This CDR3 has 10 amino acids. The protein alone is recorded here. This CDR3 reads CAWGIYGYTF. Drawing the rest from reference TRBV30 and TRBJ1-2, the complete variable domain is SQTIHQWPATLVQPVGSPLSLECTVEGTSNPNLYWYRQAAGRGLQLLFYSVGIGQISSEVPQNLSASRPQDRQFILSSKKLLLSDSGFYLCAWGIYGYTFGSGTRLTVV.

The chain has TRBV11-2 and TRBJ1-1; absent DNA, TCRdb's TRBD1 call cannot be checked. The CDR3 length is 11 residues. Only the protein is on record. Germline loops: CDR1 SGHAT, CDR2 FQNNGV. This chain's CDR3 is CASSTAGGAFF.

The rearrangement uses TRBV6-1 and TRBJ1-1; TCRdb gives TRBD1 as the D gene, but with no DNA this cannot be confirmed. CDR1 and CDR2 from the germline V gene are MNHNS and SASEGT. CDR3 length equals 14 residues. No DNA is recorded. CDR3 region: CASRVTGANTEAFF.

This chain joins TRBV6-6 and TRBJ1-2; the TRBD1 assignment by TCRdb is unverifiable without DNA. The CDR3 loop spans 13 amino acids. DNA is not on record. Germline V gene data show CDR1 as MNHNY and CDR2 as SVGAGI (reference sequence). The CDR3 spells CASSYGKGHGYTF.

This sequence joins TRBV6-1 and TRBJ1-1. Germline V gives CDR1 MNHNS, CDR2 SASEGT. This CDR3 is built from 13 residues. No DNA was logged. The CDR3 sequence: CASRIPGRLKAFF.

This chain joins TRBV4-1 and TRBJ1-2; the TCRdb call, TRBD1, lacks DNA for checking. In germline, CDR1 is MGHRA, CDR2 YSYEKL. The CDR3 has 13 amino acids. No DNA sequence was recorded. The CDR3 spells CASRQSMDYGYTF.

The J gene is TRBJ2-4, the V gene TRBV18; TCRdb proposes TRBD2, but this gene call is untestable without DNA. CDR3 length: 14 residues. The record lacks a DNA sequence. Per the germline V gene, CDR1 is KGHSH and CDR2 is LQKENI. The CDR3 is CASSPPTRENIQYF.

This chain joins TRBV6-1 and TRBJ2-2; TCRdb names TRBD2, which stays unverified in the absence of DNA. CDR3 length: 13 amino acids. No coding sequence is recorded. CDR1 and CDR2 from the germline V gene are MNHNS and SASEGT. CDR3 protein: CASSEGPFGELFF.

The chain is built from TRBV11-2 and TRBJ2-1; TCRdb names TRBD2, which stays unverified in the absence of DNA. The germline V gene encodes CDR1 SGHAT and CDR2 FQNNGV. The length of the CDR3 is 15 residues. No DNA was logged. Here the CDR3 reads CASSSSGSPLSEQFF. Drawing the rest from reference TRBV11-2 and TRBJ2-1, the complete variable domain is EAGVAQSPRYKIIEKRQSVAFWCNPISGHATLYWYQQILGQGPKLLIQFQNNGVVDDSQLPKDRFSAERLKGVDSTLKIQPAKLEDSAVYLCASSSSGSPLSEQFFGPGTRLTVL.

The chain recombines TRBV5-6 with TRBJ2-3. Looked up from germline, CDR1 is SGHDT and CDR2 is YYEEEE. The CDR3 is 14 residues long. No DNA sequence was recorded. CDR3 residues: CASSLTALTDTQYF.

The chain is built from TRBV11-2 and TRBJ2-2; as DNA is missing, the TRBD2 call by TCRdb cannot be tested. The V gene's germline CDR1 is SGHAT and CDR2 FQNNGV. This CDR3 has 15 amino acids. Nucleotide data are not available. The CDR3 region is CASSFSGVNTGELFF.

The chain is built from TRBV6-1 and TRBJ1-5. Per the germline V gene, CDR1 is MNHNS and CDR2 is SASEGT. The CDR3 totals 15 residues. The DNA sequence is not available. This chain's CDR3 is CASRGGVYSNQPQHF.

The CDR3 here is CASSQDVARGSYNEQFF. V usage is TRBV4-1 and J usage is TRBJ2-1; TCRdb gives TRBD1 as the D gene, but with no DNA this cannot be confirmed. This CDR3 has 17 residues. The DNA is not on file. Germline values: CDR1 MGHRA, CDR2 YSYEKL.

The rearrangement joins TRBV6-6 to TRBJ2-7; checking the TCRdb D call of TRBD2 is not possible without DNA. Germline V lookup: CDR1 MNHNY, CDR2 SVGAGI (reference sequence). This CDR3 has 14 residues. The DNA is not on file. CDR3 residues: CASSRTLWDYEQYF.

The chain has TRBV20-1 and TRBJ2-5; as DNA is missing, the TRBD1 call by TCRdb cannot be tested. The CDR3 runs to 11 residues. No DNA appears here. From germline, CDR1 is DFQATT and CDR2 SNEGSKA (reference sequence). CDR3 loop: CSATRAETQYF.

The V call is TRBV4-1, the J call TRBJ2-7; TCRdb indicates TRBD2, and absent DNA this call remains unverified. Germline assignment: CDR1 MGHRA and CDR2 YSYEKL. This CDR3 is built from 19 residues. DNA is not recorded here. The CDR3 is CASNSETSGSAPSSYEQYF.

This chain joins TRBV5-6 and TRBJ1-2. The CDR3 runs to 15 residues. A DNA sequence was not provided. Per the germline V gene, CDR1 is SGHDT and CDR2 is YYEEEE. The CDR3 here is CASSLVARGNYGYTF.

This rearrangement joins TRBV19 to TRBJ1-2; TCRdb's D call, TRBD1, is unchecked because there is no DNA. Germline V gene sequence: CDR1 LNHDA, CDR2 SQIVND (reference sequence). The CDR3 has 12 residues. This entry has no DNA. CDR3 protein: CASSTGGYGYTF.

V is TRBV4-1 and J is TRBJ2-1; TCRdb calls TRBD2, which cannot be checked without DNA. CDR1 and CDR2 (germline): MGHRA, YSYEKL. This CDR3 has 16 amino acids. The DNA is unrecorded. This CDR3 reads CASSPSGTSRYNEQFF.

V and J are TRBV10-3 and TRBJ1-5. The germline gives CDR1 ENHRY, CDR2 SYGVKD. The length of the CDR3 is 15 residues. No DNA is given. The CDR3 here is CAISESGGSNQPQHF.

The genes are TRBV4-1 and TRBJ2-2; the D gene TCRdb calls, TRBD2, cannot be checked with no DNA. The CDR3 spans 17 residues. The record lacks a DNA sequence. From germline, CDR1 is MGHRA and CDR2 YSYEKL. The CDR3 loop reads CASSLRGLAGGTGELFF.

V gene TRBV4-1 combines with J gene TRBJ2-3. This CDR3 is 14 amino acids long. Only the protein is on record. CDR1 is MGHRA and CDR2 is YSYEKL in the germline V gene. CDR3 residues: CASSLPDGTDTQYF.